These T cell receptor beta chains were read from a single sample in a study of OX40 agonist ivuxolimab in advanced cancers. Measured with immunoSEQ multiplex PCR; TCRdb has only the in-frame clones, and not every one. The sample lists approximately 70,000 clones; 70% to 90% were seen once. The source was CD4+ or CD8+ T cells sorted from blood, collected in a trial of the OX40 agonist ivuxolimab. The origin of the receptors is an adult with an advanced solid tumor such as melanoma, head and neck, liver or kidney cancer. Each CDR3 is given with its conserved first and last residue. A D gene is named only where the DNA matches it firmly. Part of the rows lack a size; the others show once, few, many or a class for expanded clones.

clone size	V gene	D gene	J gene	CDR3 DNA	CDR3 protein
-	TRBV28	-	TRBJ2-7	TGTGCCAGCAGTTTAATTAGACTTATCTACGAGCAGTACTTC	CASSLIRLIYEQYF
once	TRBV11-3	TRBD1	TRBJ2-7	TGTGCCAGCAGCTTCCGGGACAGGGGGCCCTACGAGCAGTACTTC	CASSFRDRGPYEQYF
once	TRBV11-2	-	TRBJ2-3	TGTGCCAGCAGCTCAGTCACAGATACGCAGTATTTT	CASSSVTDTQYF
-	TRBV28	TRBD1	TRBJ1-2	TGTGCCAGCACCCCGGGACAGGTTCTTGGAGGAGGCTACACCTTC	CASTPGQVLGGGYTF
-	TRBV2	-	TRBJ2-7	TGTGCCAGCAAACAGTCTTACGAGCAGTACTTC	CASKQSYEQYF
-	TRBV6-5	-	TRBJ2-3	TGTGCCAGCAGATCCGGTGGAGCAGCGAGAACGCAGTATTTT	CASRSGGAARTQYF
-	TRBV19	-	TRBJ2-5	TGTGCCAGTAGTAAGTGGCCAGAAGAGACCCAGTACTTC	CASSKWPEETQYF
-	TRBV4-1	TRBD1	TRBJ1-4	TGCGCCAGCAGCTTAACGAAACCGGGACAGGGGGCTGAAAAACTGTTTTTT	CASSLTKPGQGAEKLFF
-	TRBV7-3	TRBD1	TRBJ2-7	TGTGCCAGCAGCTCCGGGACAGCGATCAACGAGCAGTACTTC	CASSSGTAINEQYF
-	TRBV28	TRBD1	TRBJ1-5	TGTGCCAGCAGTTCTCCGGGACAGATGGTTCTCCAGCATTTT	CASSSPGQMVLQHF
-	TRBV5-8	-	TRBJ1-3	TGTGCCAGCACGCGGACCCTGAGCTCTGGAAACACCATATATTTT	CASTRTLSSGNTIYF
once	TRBV19	TRBD2	TRBJ2-7	TGTGCCAGTAGTCCCGGGACTAGCGTCTACGAGCAGTACTTC	CASSPGTSVYEQYF
-	TRBV30	TRBD2	TRBJ2-7	TGTGCCCACGGGGGGAGGGCCGGGTACGAGCAGTACTTC	CAHGGRAGYEQYF
few	TRBV5-6	-	TRBJ2-1	TGTGCCAGCCTACTTTCAAGGGGGGAAAATGTGTGGAATGAGCAGTTCTTC	CASLLSRGENVWNEQFF
-	TRBV28	-	TRBJ1-4	TGTGCCAGCAGTGCTGGGGGAGCAACTAATGAAAAACTGTTTTTT	CASSAGGATNEKLFF
-	TRBV6-1	-	TRBJ1-5	TGTGCCGGGCGACAAACTAGCAATCAGCCCCAGCATTTT	CAGRQTSNQPQHF
once	TRBV11-2	TRBD2	TRBJ2-5	TGTGCCAGCAGCCCCCCGGGACTAGCGGGAGAGACCCAGTACTTC	CASSPPGLAGETQYF
-	TRBV6-1	-	TRBJ2-1	TGTGCCAGCAGTGAAGTTGGGGTAGTAGTTGTTTATGAGCAGTTCTTC	CASSEVGVVVVYEQFF
once	TRBV10-3	-	TRBJ2-7	TGTGCCATCATGCCAGGATTCTCCTACGAGCAGTACTTC	CAIMPGFSYEQYF
few	TRBV6-5	-	TRBJ1-2	TGTGCCAGCAGTCTGGACAGAGACTATGGCTACACCTTC	CASSLDRDYGYTF